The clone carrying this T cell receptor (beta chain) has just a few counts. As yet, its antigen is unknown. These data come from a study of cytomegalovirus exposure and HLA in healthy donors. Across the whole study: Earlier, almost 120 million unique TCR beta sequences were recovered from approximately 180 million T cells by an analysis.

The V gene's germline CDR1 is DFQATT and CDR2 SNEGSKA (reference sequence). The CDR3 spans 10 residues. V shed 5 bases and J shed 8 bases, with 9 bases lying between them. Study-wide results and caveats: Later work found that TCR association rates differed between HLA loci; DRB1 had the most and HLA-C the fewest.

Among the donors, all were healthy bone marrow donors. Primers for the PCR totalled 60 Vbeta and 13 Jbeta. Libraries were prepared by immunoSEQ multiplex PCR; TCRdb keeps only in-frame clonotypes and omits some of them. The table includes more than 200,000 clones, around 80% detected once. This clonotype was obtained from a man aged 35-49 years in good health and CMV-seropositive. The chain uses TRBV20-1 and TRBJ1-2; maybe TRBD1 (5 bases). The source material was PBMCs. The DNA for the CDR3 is TGCAGTGCTGGCCAGGGCGGCTACACCTTC. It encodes CSAGQGGYTF.